This T cell receptor beta chain was found in a study of T cell repertoires in cytomegalovirus infection. Study background: It was the public TCR beta signatures that indicated both CMV infection and matching HLA type. Study findings and constraints: The cumulative frequency of public TCR beta families identified carriers of CMV plus the relevant HLA.

As for this clonotype: Its antigen is still unknown.

TCRdb independently ran MiXCR on the reads; one entry per CDR3 protein. The repertoire holds about 830,000 distinct CDR3 sequences, with less than 35% as singletons. With V trimmed by 0 bases and J by 6 bases, 0 bases remained unmatched. This CDR3 comprises 13 residues. This specimen was cultured CD8+ T cells from PBMCs, taken from culture after CMV antigen stimulation. The source is a human donor in good health (CMV status not recorded). Some clones in this sample may be carry-over from other donors' samples. The chain has TRBV12-3 or TRBV12-4 and TRBJ1-2; 8 bases match TRBD1. In DNA form, the CDR3 reads TGTGCCAGCAGTTTAGCGGGACAGGATGGCTACACCTTC. Its translation is CASSLAGQDGYTF.